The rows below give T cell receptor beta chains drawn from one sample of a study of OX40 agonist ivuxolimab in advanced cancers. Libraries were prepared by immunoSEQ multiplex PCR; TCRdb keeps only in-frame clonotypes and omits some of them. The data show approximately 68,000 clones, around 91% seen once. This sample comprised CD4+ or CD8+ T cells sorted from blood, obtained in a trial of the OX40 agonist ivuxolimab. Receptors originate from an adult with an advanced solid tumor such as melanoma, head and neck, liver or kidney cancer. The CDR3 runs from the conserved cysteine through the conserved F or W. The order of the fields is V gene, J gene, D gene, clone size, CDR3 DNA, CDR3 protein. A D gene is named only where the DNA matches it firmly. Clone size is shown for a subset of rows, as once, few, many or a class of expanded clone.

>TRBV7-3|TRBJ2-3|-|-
TGTGCCAGCAGCTTATCGCCCACAGATACGCAGTATTTT
CASSLSPTDTQYF
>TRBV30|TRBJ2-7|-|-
TGTGCCTGGAGGGGGGCCGCGGAGCAGTACTTC
CAWRGAAEQYF
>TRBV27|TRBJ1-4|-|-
TGTGCCAGCAGTGACCGGGGCGCGGCTAATGAAAAACTGTTTTTT
CASSDRGAANEKLFF
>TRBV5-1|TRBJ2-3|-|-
TGCGCCAGCAGCTTGGCCGGGACTAGCACAGATACGCAGTATTTT
CASSLAGTSTDTQYF
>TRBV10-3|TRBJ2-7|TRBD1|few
TGTGCCATGTCCGGGACAGGGGGCGCCGAGCAGTACTTC
CAMSGTGGAEQYF
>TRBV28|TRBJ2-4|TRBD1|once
TGTGCCAGCAGTTTCGGACAGGGACTAGCCAAAAACATTCAGTACTTC
CASSFGQGLAKNIQYF
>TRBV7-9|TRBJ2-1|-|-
TGTGCCAGCAGCCCCCCCTTTAGGGGGGGCGATGAGCAGTTCTTC
CASSPPFRGGDEQFF
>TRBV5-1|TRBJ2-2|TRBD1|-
TGCGCCAGCAGCTTGGGGACAGGGATGAACACCGGGGAGCTGTTTTTT
CASSLGTGMNTGELFF
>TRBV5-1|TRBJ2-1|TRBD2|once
TGCGCCAGCAGCTTTGTAAGCGGGAGGGCCAATGAGCAGTTCTTC
CASSFVSGRANEQFF
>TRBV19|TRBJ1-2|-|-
TGTGCCAGTAGTATAACGCCGGTCCTCTATGGCTACACCTTC
CASSITPVLYGYTF